This is a list of T cell receptor beta chains from one sample in a study of blood T cell repertoires in COVID-19. Clones were read by immunoSEQ multiplex PCR, and TCRdb kept only the in-frame ones, dropping some. The sample includes roughly 180,000 clones, about 91% seen only once; the top ten take 4%. The specimen was peripheral blood. Receptors were obtained from a woman in her 30s with acute or convalescent COVID-19. CDR3s include the opening cysteine and the closing phenylalanine or tryptophan. Each record gives: D gene, J gene, clone size, V gene, CDR3 protein, CDR3 DNA. D genes are given only for firm matches. Some rows have no size entry. The others give once, few or many, or a class for an expanded clone.

TRBD1 TRBJ1-1 - TRBV5-4 CASSGQGNTEAFF TGTGCCAGCAGCGGACAGGGAAACACTGAAGCTTTCTTT
- TRBJ2-1 - TRBV7-9 CASSLRGRDREQFF TGTGCCAGCAGCTTAAGGGGGCGGGACCGTGAGCAGTTCTTC
- TRBJ2-7 - TRBV5-1 CASSLAGSAFEQYF TGCGCCAGCAGCTTGGCCGGGTCGGCATTCGAGCAGTACTTC
TRBD1 TRBJ2-5 once TRBV5-1 CASSGGTGNGETQYF TGCGCCAGCAGTGGGGGGACAGGGAATGGAGAGACCCAGTACTTC
- TRBJ1-5 - TRBV20-1 CSASQGSNQPQHF TGCAGTGCTAGTCAGGGCAGCAATCAGCCCCAGCATTTT
TRBD2 TRBJ2-2 - TRBV19 CASSVSSGRANTGELFF TGTGCCAGTAGTGTATCTAGCGGGAGGGCCAACACCGGGGAGCTGTTTTTT
- TRBJ2-1 - TRBV19 CASSIGLIREQFF TGTGCCAGTAGTATAGGACTGATTCGGGAGCAGTTCTTC
- TRBJ2-1 - TRBV6-6 CASTYKSSYNEQFF TGTGCCAGCACTTACAAGAGCTCCTACAATGAGCAGTTCTTC
- TRBJ1-6 - TRBV6-6 CASSLTSSYNSPLHF TGTGCCAGCAGTTTAACCAGCTCCTATAATTCACCCCTCCACTTT
TRBD2 TRBJ2-5 - TRBV28 CASSGRSQETQYF TGTGCCAGCAGCGGGAGGTCACAAGAGACCCAGTACTTC
TRBD1 TRBJ2-7 - TRBV18 CASSPRDRGHEQYF TGTGCCAGCTCACCACGGGACAGGGGGCACGAGCAGTACTTC